These 16 T cell receptor beta chains came from one sample sequenced in a study of blood T cell repertoires in COVID-19. Profiled with immunoSEQ multiplex PCR; TCRdb holds only in-frame clones, not every one. The table lists about 210,000 clones, 80% to 90% of them singletons. What was sequenced was peripheral blood. Every receptor here comes from a woman between 45 and 60 years old with active or convalescent COVID-19.

The genes are TRBV6-1 and TRBJ2-1; no definite D call. In germline, CDR1 is MNHNS, CDR2 SASEGT. The CDR3 consists of 13 residues. Trimming took off 0 bases at V and 6 bases at J, with 6 bases between the two ends. This CDR3 reads CASSEARINEQFF. CDR3 in DNA: TGTGCCAGCAGTGAAGCGCGGATCAATGAGCAGTTCTTC.

This clone has only a few counts. The CDR3 DNA reads TGTGCCAGCAGTCTCGGAGACAGGGCGCGCCTCCACTTT. This translates into CASSLGDRARLHF. This chain connects TRBV12-3 or TRBV12-4 to TRBJ1-6; 7 positions agree with TRBD1. With V trimmed by 5 bases and J by 15 bases, 10 bases remained unmatched. The CDR3 is 13 amino acids.

The CDR3 loop reads CATAGQGAGYGYTF. CDR3 coding DNA: TGTGCCACCGCGGGGCAGGGGGCTGGCTATGGCTACACCTTC. This chain connects TRBV6-5 to TRBJ1-2; 8 bases match TRBD1. Germline CDR1 is MNHEY and CDR2 is SVGAGI. The CDR3 totals 14 residues. J lost 4 bases, V lost 10 bases, and 11 bases had no gene match.

The rearrangement links TRBV7-3 to TRBJ2-3; TRBD2 matches at 9 bases. CDR1 and CDR2 from the germline V gene are SGHTA and FQGTGA. This CDR3 has 16 residues. Germline trimming cut 2 bases from V and 4 bases from J; bases unmatched to any gene: 7. CDR3 nucleotides: TGTGCCAGCAGCTTAGGGCCCACTAGCGGGTCAGATACGCAGTATTTT. This encodes CASSLGPTSGSDTQYF.

This clone was recorded once. This chain uses TRBV4-2 with TRBJ1-3; D perhaps matches TRBD1 (6 bases). Deletions cut 0 bases from V and 1 base from J, with 7 bases between. CDR1 LGHNA and CDR2 YNFKEQ come from the germline V gene. The CDR3 is 15 amino acids. The CDR3 is CASSQDRGSGNTIYF. The CDR3 bases are TGTGCCAGCAGCCAAGATAGGGGGTCTGGAAACACCATATATTTT.

The gene calls are TRBV10-3 and TRBJ2-7; D is perhaps TRBD1 (6 bases). V lost 4 bases, J lost 0 bases, and 13 bases lay in between. The CDR3 is 15 residues long. The germline V gene has CDR1 ENHRY and CDR2 SYGVKD. The CDR3 here is CAISAGTISSYEQYV. The CDR3 region has the DNA TGTGCCATCAGTGCCGGGACAATCAGCTCCTACGAGCAGTACGTC.

The rearrangement links TRBV7-9 to TRBJ2-1; no reliable D call. Trimming took 7 bases from V and 6 from J, leaving 19 bases between them. Germline assignment: CDR1 SEHNR and CDR2 FQNEAQ (reference sequence). This CDR3 is built from 15 residues. The DNA for the CDR3 is TGTGCCAGCACTCCTATCAACCAAGTATCCAATGAGCAGTTCTTC. Protein sequence: CASTPINQVSNEQFF.

V and J are TRBV10-3 and TRBJ1-1, with D maybe TRBD1 (5 bases). From germline, CDR1 is ENHRY and CDR2 SYGVKD. The CDR3 loop spans 16 amino acids. Trimming took 6 bases from V and 4 from J, leaving 21 bases between them. CDR3 protein: CAISSTLGGHGTEAFF. DNA of the CDR3: TGTGCCATCAGCTCCACTCTCGGGGGTCATGGCACTGAAGCTTTCTTT.

The chain combines TRBV2 with TRBJ1-2, with TRBD1 matching over 7 bases. The CDR3 runs to 14 residues. Trimming removed 7 bases from V and 0 bases from J; junction bases left unmatched: 5. CDR1 and CDR2 (germline): SNHLY, FYNNEI. CDR3 amino acids: CASNRDRANYGYTF. The CDR3 coding sequence is TGTGCCAGCAACCGGGACAGAGCTAACTATGGCTACACCTTC.

DNA of the CDR3: TGTGCCAGCAGCTTAAGGGTACGGGGGACCGGGGGCTACACCTTC. It specifies CASSLRVRGTGGYTF. V usage is TRBV7-2 and J usage is TRBJ1-2; D might be TRBD1 (5 bases). CDR1 and CDR2 from the germline V gene are SGHTA and FQGNSA. Trimming removed 2 bases at V and 8 bases at J, with 18 bases between. The CDR3 has 15 amino acids.

The chain is built from TRBV11-2 and TRBJ2-7, with TRBD1 matching over 8 bases. Trimming removed 5 bases from V and 4 bases from J; junction bases left unmatched: 19. The CDR3 totals 18 residues. Germline loops: CDR1 SGHAT, CDR2 FQNNGV. This CDR3 is CASSLGGRGRAGGYEQYF. CDR3 in DNA: TGTGCCAGCAGCCTGGGCGGCAGGGGGCGCGCTGGGGGATACGAGCAGTACTTC.

V is TRBV5-6 and J is TRBJ2-5; D is uncertain. This CDR3 spans 14 amino acids. Germline-derived CDR1 and CDR2 are SGHDT and YYEEEE. Trimming cost V 2 bases and J 1 base, with 9 bases left between them. The CDR3 nucleotides are TGTGCCAGCAGCTTCGGCGGCCTCCAAGAGACCCAGTACTTC. Amino acids: CASSFGGLQETQYF.

This chain joins TRBV2 and TRBJ2-1; D uncertain. Germline assignment: CDR1 SNHLY and CDR2 FYNNEI. V lost 7 bases and J 3 bases, leaving 13 bases between the germline ends. The CDR3 runs 14 residues. The DNA for the CDR3 is TGTGCCAGCATAGCCATAGCCATCTACAATGAGCAGTTCTTC. It is translated as CASIAIAIYNEQFF.

The chain is built from TRBV10-3 and TRBJ1-6; perhaps TRBD1 as D (6 bases). Germline V gives CDR1 ENHRY, CDR2 SYGVKD. CDR3 length equals 14 residues. Trimming pared 4 bases from V and 7 bases from J, leaving 11 bases between. DNA of the CDR3: TGTGCCATCAGTGCTAACAGGGACAATTCACCCCTCCACTTT. Its translation: CAISANRDNSPLHF.

The chain joins TRBV6-6 to TRBJ2-3; 11 bases fit TRBD1. This CDR3 has 15 amino acids. Trimming cost V 0 bases and J 4 bases; bases outside gene matches: 0. CDR1 and CDR2 from the germline V gene are MNHNY and SVGAGI (reference sequence). In DNA form, the CDR3 reads TGTGCCAGCAGTTACTCGGGACAGGGGGCAGATACGCAGTATTTT. It specifies CASSYSGQGADTQYF.

The chain carries TRBV2 and TRBJ1-2; weak D call: TRBD1 (6 bases). V was cut by 5 bases and J by 4 bases, with 17 bases left in between. Germline V CDR1 and CDR2: SNHLY, FYNNEI. The CDR3 length is 15 residues. The CDR3 DNA follows: TGTGCCAGCAGTTACGAGGGGGTTTCCCCCTATGGCTACACCTTC. Encoded protein: CASSYEGVSPYGYTF.